This passage covers 2 T cell receptor beta chains from one sample sequenced in a study of PD-1 blockade in classical Hodgkin lymphoma. Each patient relapsed following autologous stem cell transplantation, and prior brentuximab vedotin exposure differed. Assay used: immunoSEQ multiplex PCR; TCRdb lists only in-frame clones, some missing. This repertoire shows about 150,000 clones, 78% found once; its top ten account for 9.2%. The specimen comprised peripheral blood mononuclear cells (PBMCs), sampled before the second cycle of nivolumab. These TCRs come from a human donor with classical Hodgkin lymphoma.

The chain couples TRBV10-3 to TRBJ1-3, with 8 bases matching TRBD1. CDR3 length equals 18 residues. With V trimmed by 4 bases and J by 8 bases, 19 bases remained unmatched. The germline V gene encodes CDR1 ENHRY and CDR2 SYGVKD. CDR3 in DNA: TGTGCCATCAGTGGATCCTCAAACCGGGACAGGACCAGGCACACCATATATTTT. This codes for CAISGSSNRDRTRHTIYF.

V and J are TRBV7-9 and TRBJ2-7; no definite D call. V lost 4 bases to trimming and J lost 0 bases, with 16 bases between them. The CDR3 is made up of 16 amino acids. From germline, CDR1 is SEHNR and CDR2 FQNEAQ (reference sequence). The CDR3 sequence: CASSWIEGRSSYEQYF. CDR3 coding DNA: TGTGCCAGCAGCTGGATTGAAGGACGCAGCTCCTACGAGCAGTACTTC.